Presented here are 26 T cell receptor beta chains from one specimen sequenced in a study of early T cells in non-severe SARS-CoV-2 infection. TCRdb re-analysed the 5' RACE reads in MiXCR, keeping a single row per CDR3 protein. The sample yields 75,000 to 100,000 distinct CDR3 sequences, 14% to 15% seen once. The source material was whole blood. The source is an adult who was a healthcare worker with PCR-confirmed SARS-CoV-2 infection or an uninfected control (not recorded which).

The chain has TRBV20-1 and TRBJ1-1; D is perhaps TRBD1 (6 bases). This CDR3 spans 14 amino acids. V lost 5 bases, J lost 3 bases, and 16 bases lay in between. Germline CDR1 is DFQATT and CDR2 is SNEGSKA (reference sequence). CDR3 protein: CSASTTGSYTEAFF. DNA for the CDR3: TGCAGTGCTTCCACTACAGGGTCGTACACTGAAGCTTTCTTT.

The chain employs TRBV20-1 and TRBJ2-3, with TRBD2 matching 10 bases. Germline CDR1 is DFQATT and CDR2 is SNEGSKA (reference sequence). The CDR3 consists of 14 residues. V lost 7 bases, J lost 3 bases, and 7 bases stayed unmatched. CDR3 in amino acids: CSVYSGGRTDTQYF. In DNA form, the CDR3 reads TGCAGTGTTTATAGCGGGGGGCGGACAGATACGCAGTATTTT.

This clonotype was counted only a few times. V and J are TRBV2 and TRBJ1-5; D may be TRBD1 (5 bases). The CDR3 is made up of 17 amino acids. The V end was cut by 8 bases, the J end by 3 bases, with 23 bases between. Germline V CDR1 and CDR2: SNHLY, FYNNEI. CDR3 in amino acids: CASRTGSRRLNNQPQHF. Written as DNA, the CDR3 is TGTGCCAGCCGAACAGGATCCCGACGTTTGAACAATCAGCCCCAGCATTTT.

In its sample, this clonotype was seen a few times. The V call is TRBV20-1, the J call TRBJ1-2; perhaps TRBD1 as D (6 bases). V lost 7 bases and J 2 bases, leaving 17 bases between the germline ends. The CDR3 totals 14 residues. Germline V CDR1 and CDR2: DFQATT, SNEGSKA (reference sequence). CDR3 sequence: CSVFRRGENYGYTF. The DNA of the CDR3 is TGCAGTGTTTTCCGCAGGGGAGAAAACTATGGCTACACCTTC.

About this clonotype itself: The CDR3 end shows no conserved phenylalanine or tryptophan, and so a read error is likely. The chain combines TRBV7-2 with TRBJ2-5; 9 bases fit TRBD2. The germline CDR1 and CDR2 sequences are SGHTA and FQGNSA. The length of the CDR3 is 16 residues. V was pared by 2 bases and J by 4 bases, with 8 bases of the junction left unmatched. CDR3 nucleotide sequence: TGTGCCAGCAGCTTATTCCAGCGGGGGGCATCAGAGACCCAGTACCTC. This gives the protein CASSLFQRGASETQYL.

V gene TRBV3-1 combines with J gene TRBJ2-5; D remains ambiguous. V lost 1 base and J lost 4, with 7 bases in between. Germline V CDR1 and CDR2: LGHDT, YNNKEL (reference sequence). This CDR3 contains 13 residues. This CDR3 reads CASSQVVGETQYF. DNA of the CDR3: TGTGCCAGCAGCCAAGTTGTCGGAGAGACCCAGTACTTC.

This clonotype was recorded only once. The rearrangement links TRBV11-2 to TRBJ2-5, with 8 bases that match TRBD1. V gave up 7 bases and J gave up 5 bases; unmatched junction bases: 9. Germline V gene sequence: CDR1 SGHAT, CDR2 FQNNGV. CDR3 size: 14 residues. CDR3 residues: CASTRAGGMETQYF. The CDR3 region has the DNA TGTGCCAGCACCCGGGCAGGGGGCATGGAGACCCAGTACTTC.

This clonotype turned up a few times. This chain links TRBV10-1 with TRBJ1-1; D unresolved. The CDR3 contains 13 residues. With 4 bases removed from V and 6 bases from J, the gap between germline ends came to 12 bases. Per germline, CDR1 WNHNN and CDR2 SYGVQD (reference sequence). DNA for the CDR3: TGCGCCAGCAGTGTTCAGCCGAGGGCTGAAGCTTTCTTT. This translates into CASSVQPRAEAFF.

The chain recombines TRBV10-2 with TRBJ2-7, with D unclear. The CDR3 contains 13 residues. CDR1 is WSHSY and CDR2 is SAAADI in the germline V gene. V dropped 3 bases and J dropped 1 base, with 7 bases sitting between them. The CDR3, as DNA: TGCGCCAGCAGTGATAACCCTTCCTACGAGCAGTACGTC. Its protein is CASSDNPSYEQYV.

V and J are TRBV7-2 and TRBJ2-7; D unresolved. This CDR3 spans 13 amino acids. The V gene's germline CDR1 is SGHTA and CDR2 FQGNSA. V was cut by 5 bases and J by 7 bases, with 15 bases left in between. The DNA for the CDR3 is TGTGCCAGCAGCCGCAGAGGCATAGGAGAGCAGTACGTC. Protein: CASSRRGIGEQYV.

The chain links TRBV20-1 to TRBJ2-3; D remains unclear. V was clipped by 1 base and J by 0 bases, with 8 bases between them. The CDR3 is 14 residues long. The germline V gene has CDR1 DFQATT and CDR2 SNEGSKA (reference sequence). The CDR3 DNA is TGCAGTGCTAGAGTCGATTCTAGCACAGATACGCAGTATTTT. Protein product: CSARVDSSTDTQYF.

This clonotype came up a few times. The CDR3: CSVEVLGEQYV. The CDR3 DNA sequence: TGCAGCGTTGAAGTACTAGGCGAGCAGTACGTC. The V call is TRBV29-1, the J call TRBJ2-7; D may be TRBD2 (5 bases). The V gene lost 1 base and the J gene lost 6 bases, with 7 bases spanning the gap. CDR3 length: 11 residues. The germline CDR1 and CDR2 sequences are SQVTM and ANQGSEA.

This rearrangement joins TRBV19 to TRBJ1-4, with unresolved D. V lost 7 bases, J lost 6 bases, and 12 bases lay in between. Germline CDR1 LNHDA, CDR2 SQIVND (reference sequence). The CDR3 length is 13 residues. The CDR3 DNA is TGTGCCAGTAAGATATCCGGGGATGAAAAACTGTTTTTT. The encoded protein is CASKISGDEKLFF.

This clonotype was detected a few times. The chain couples TRBV10-3 to TRBJ1-5, with D possibly matching TRBD1 (5 bases). The CDR3 totals 13 residues. Looked up from germline, CDR1 is ENHRY and CDR2 is SYGVKD. Trimming took off 4 bases at V and 6 bases at J, with 10 bases between the two ends. The CDR3 DNA sequence: TGTGCCATCAGTGGGGGGGATACTCAGCCCCAGCATTTT. The encoded protein is CAISGGDTQPQHF.

This clonotype was observed many times. V and J are TRBV6-2 or TRBV6-3 and TRBJ1-1; D not certain. The CDR3 is made up of 13 amino acids. CDR1 is MNHEY and CDR2 is SVGEGT in the germline V gene. Trimming pared 0 bases from V and 0 bases from J, leaving 2 bases between. The CDR3 protein is CASSYSLNTEAFF. CDR3 DNA: TGTGCCAGCAGTTACTCGTTGAACACTGAAGCTTTCTTT.

V is TRBV20-1 and J is TRBJ2-3, with no clear D. Trimming removed 4 bases at V and 1 base at J, with 15 bases between. CDR3 size: 15 residues. Germline-derived CDR1 and CDR2 are DFQATT and SNEGSKA (reference sequence). CDR3 sequence: CSANPGPTRTDTQYF. CDR3 DNA sequence: TGCAGTGCTAACCCCGGACCCACCCGCACAGATACGCAGTATTTT.

The genes are TRBV6-6 and TRBJ1-5, with a possible D match to TRBD1 (6 bases). The length of the CDR3 is 14 residues. The germline V gene has CDR1 MNHNY and CDR2 SVGAGI (reference sequence). V was trimmed by 4 bases and J by 6 bases, leaving 13 bases between them. The CDR3 loop reads CASSLGGRAQPQHF. In DNA, the CDR3 is TGTGCCAGCAGTTTGGGGGGGCGAGCTCAGCCCCAGCATTTT.

J is TRBJ2-7 and V is TRBV11-2; tentative D call: TRBD2 (5 bases). The germline V and J ends were trimmed by 2 bases and 4 bases, with 12 bases remaining between them. Per the germline V gene, CDR1 is SGHAT and CDR2 is FQNNGV. The CDR3 is 14 amino acids. The CDR3 here is CASSLSYGMYEQYV. DNA of the CDR3: TGTGCCAGCAGCTTATCTTACGGGATGTACGAGCAGTACGTC.

The V and J genes are TRBV4-1 and TRBJ1-3; tentative D call: TRBD1 (6 bases). The germline V and J ends were trimmed by 8 bases and 3 bases, with 20 bases remaining between them. Per the germline V gene, CDR1 is MGHRA and CDR2 is YSYEKL. This CDR3 is 16 amino acids long. The CDR3 region has the DNA TGCGCCAGCGGTCTCGATATGGGGGCGCTTGGAAACACCATATATTTT. Translation: CASGLDMGALGNTIYF.

This clonotype was seen only a few times. This chain uses TRBV14 with TRBJ2-2; D unresolved. This CDR3 spans 15 amino acids. Trimming took off 2 bases at V and 2 bases at J, with 9 bases between the two ends. CDR1 is SGHDN, CDR2 FVKESK, per germline. The CDR3 DNA follows: TGTGCCAGCAGCCAAACCAGAGTAAACACCGGGGAGCTGTTTTTT. This encodes CASSQTRVNTGELFF.

A few counts support this clonotype. The V and J genes are TRBV25-1 and TRBJ2-1, with 8 nucleotides matching TRBD2. Germline V gene lookup returns CDR1 MGHDK and CDR2 SYGVNS. J lost 6 bases, V lost 3 bases, and 4 bases had no gene match. The CDR3 totals 14 residues. DNA for the CDR3: TGTGCCAGCAGTGATTTTAGCGGGGCCAATGAGCAGTTCTTC. It translates to CASSDFSGANEQFF.

This clonotype came up a few times. J is TRBJ2-4 and V is TRBV2, with D possibly matching TRBD1 (8 bases). Looked up from germline, CDR1 is SNHLY and CDR2 is FYNNEI. The CDR3 runs to 15 residues. V lost 6 bases, J lost 6 bases, and 18 bases lay in between. In DNA form, the CDR3 reads TGTGCCAGCAGAGACAGGGGAGGGGGCCGAAACATTCAGTACTTC. Translation gives CASRDRGGGRNIQYF.

The chain employs TRBV18 and TRBJ2-1; 7 nucleotides align to TRBD1. This CDR3 has 17 residues. With V trimmed by 2 bases and J by 6 bases, 13 bases remained unmatched. The germline V gene encodes CDR1 KGHSH and CDR2 LQKENI. The CDR3 nucleotides are TGTGCCAGCTCACCAGAACAGGGGAAAGGGTTTGGCAATGAGCAGTTCTTC. Its translation is CASSPEQGKGFGNEQFF.

This clonotype showed up many times. CDR3 protein: CASSEYRGHLNYGYTF. The CDR3 bases are TGTGCCAGCAGTGAATACAGGGGGCATCTAAACTATGGCTACACCTTC. J is TRBJ1-2 and V is TRBV2, with 9 bases aligning to TRBD1. The CDR3 length is 16 residues. In germline, CDR1 is SNHLY, CDR2 FYNNEI. V shed 2 bases and J 2 bases; nucleotides not matched to a gene: 6.

The chain carries TRBV5-4 and TRBJ2-1; a possible D gene is TRBD2 (7 bases). The CDR3 totals 14 residues. Germline CDR1 SGHNT, CDR2 YYREEE (reference sequence). V lost 3 bases and J lost 6, with 13 bases in between. DNA of the CDR3: TGTGCCAGCAGCTACGGGGGGCCTGGCAATGAGCAGTTCTTC. Its translation: CASSYGGPGNEQFF.

The chain couples TRBV29-1 to TRBJ1-1, with D unresolved. V was cut by 4 bases and J by 4 bases, with 10 bases left in between. This CDR3 has 12 residues. In germline, CDR1 is SQVTM, CDR2 ANQGSEA. The CDR3 DNA sequence: TGCAGCGTTGTTCACAGAGTCACTGAAGCTTTCTTT. Its protein product is CSVVHRVTEAFF.